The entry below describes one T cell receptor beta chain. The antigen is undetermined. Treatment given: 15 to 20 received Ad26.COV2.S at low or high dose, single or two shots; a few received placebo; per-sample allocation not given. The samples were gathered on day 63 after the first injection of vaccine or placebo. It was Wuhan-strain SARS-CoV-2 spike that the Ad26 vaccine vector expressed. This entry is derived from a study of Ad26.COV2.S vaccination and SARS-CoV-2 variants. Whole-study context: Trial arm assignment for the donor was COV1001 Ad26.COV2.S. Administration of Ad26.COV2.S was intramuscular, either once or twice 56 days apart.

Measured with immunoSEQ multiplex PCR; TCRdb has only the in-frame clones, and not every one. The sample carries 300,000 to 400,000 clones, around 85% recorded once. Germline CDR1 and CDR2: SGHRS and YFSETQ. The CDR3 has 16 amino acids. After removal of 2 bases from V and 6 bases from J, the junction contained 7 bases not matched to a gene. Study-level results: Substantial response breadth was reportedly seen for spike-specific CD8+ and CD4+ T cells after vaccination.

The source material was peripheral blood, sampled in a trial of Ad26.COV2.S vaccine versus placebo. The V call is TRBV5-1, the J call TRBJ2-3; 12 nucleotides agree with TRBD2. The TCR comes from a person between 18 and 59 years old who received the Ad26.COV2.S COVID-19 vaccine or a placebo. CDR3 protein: CASSLPSGGAADTQYF. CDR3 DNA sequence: TGCGCCAGCAGCTTACCTAGCGGGGGGGCGGCTGATACGCAGTATTTT.